This T cell receptor (beta chain) was retrieved from a study of lymphopenia after photon versus proton radiotherapy. Findings and caveats of the study: A bigger post-nadir fall in TCR diversity correlated inversely with survival time in deceased patients. Relative stability marked proton patients; photon patients lost diversity and naive cells. Survival link was tested only in deceased patients; proton benefit remains a possibility. Post-nadir diversity loss with photons came from oligoclonal expansion, particularly CD8+ Temra cells.

Generated by immunoSEQ multiplex PCR, the TCRdb table keeps only in-frame clones and is missing some. The data show 45,000 to 65,000 clones, about four fifths seen once. The germline V gene has CDR1 MDHEN and CDR2 SYDVKM. The CDR3 is 14 amino acids in total, end residues counted. Concerning this clone itself: What it binds is unknown. The DNA is omitted, as the CDR3 cannot be located on it reliably, and the CDR3 follows TCRdb's listing.

The specimen was peripheral blood, collected from a patient treated with photon-based radiotherapy. The TCR comes from a man aged 45-65 years with gastric cancer. The rearrangement links TRBV28 to TRBJ2-5. CDR3 sequence reads: CASSEGFFGETQYF.